The 30 T cell receptor beta chains listed next were all sequenced from one sample in a study of beta chain features in type 1 diabetes. Expressed TCRB transcripts were sequenced because the entire RNA isolate underwent reverse transcription. The table came from immunoSEQ multiplex PCR; TCRdb's copy has only in-frame clones and leaves some out. The sample contains a few hundred thousand clones, roughly 12% of which appear only once. The study's findings and limits: Shortening that was moderate but significant affected the TCRB CDR3s of Type 1 diabetes patients in all four CD4+ subsets.

Antigen specificity for these receptors is unknown. Sequencing was done on a sample of naive CD4+ T cells from blood. These receptors were taken from a woman under 30 with type 1 diabetes.

This clone was counted a few times. This chain joins TRBV5-6 and TRBJ2-1; possibly TRBD2 for D (5 bases). Germline V gene sequence: CDR1 SGHDT, CDR2 YYEEEE. Trimming cost V 6 bases and J 4 bases, with 23 bases left between them. This CDR3 region has 17 residues. The CDR3 coding sequence is TGTGCCAGCAACCCGCTAGATGTGGGAGCATCGTACAATGAGCAGTTCTTC. It codes for CASNPLDVGASYNEQFF.

The chain employs TRBV5-4 and TRBJ2-2; 16 nucleotides match TRBD2. Germline values: CDR1 SGHNT, CDR2 YYREEE (reference sequence). CDR3 size: 18 residues. V lost 4 bases, J lost 0 bases, and 3 bases stayed unmatched. DNA of the CDR3: TGTGCCAGCAGCGAGGGACTAGCGGGAGGGCCGAACACCGGGGAGCTGTTTTTT. This encodes CASSEGLAGGPNTGELFF.

There are a few counts of this clone. The V gene is TRBV27, the J gene TRBJ2-7, with D maybe TRBD1 (5 bases). Trimming stripped 8 bases from V and 5 bases from J, with 19 bases between. The length of the CDR3 is 14 residues. Germline V CDR1 and CDR2: MNHEY, SMNVEV (reference sequence). CDR3: CASGPARAKHEQYF. In nucleotides, the CDR3 is TGTGCCAGCGGGCCCGCCAGGGCAAAACACGAGCAGTACTTC.

This clone was seen more than once but under ten times. The gene calls are TRBV2 and TRBJ2-5; TRBD1 might be the D (6 bases). The V end was cut by 4 bases, the J end by 3 bases, with 9 bases between. The CDR3 totals 13 residues. Germline CDR1 SNHLY, CDR2 FYNNEI. The CDR3 reads CASSVRDKETQYF. The CDR3 coding sequence is TGTGCCAGCAGTGTCCGGGACAAAGAGACCCAGTACTTC.

This clone was counted only a few times. In the same sample, other DNA sequences code for this CDR3. The chain has TRBV5-4 and TRBJ2-7; TRBD2 aligns across 7 bases. This CDR3 is built from 14 residues. The J segment lost 0 bases and the V segment lost 0 bases, leaving 0 bases of the junction unmatched. CDR1 is SGHNT and CDR2 is YYREEE in the germline V gene (reference sequence). CDR3 DNA sequence: TGTGCCAGCAGCTTGGCGGGGGGCTCCTACGAGCAGTACTTC. Amino acid sequence: CASSLAGGSYEQYF.

The table lists this clone with a few counts. The chain has TRBV19 and TRBJ1-5; no firm D call. Trimming removed 2 bases from V and 6 bases from J, with 17 bases in between. The CDR3 length is 16 residues. The germline gives CDR1 LNHDA, CDR2 SQIVND (reference sequence). DNA for the CDR3: TGTGCCAGTAGTATACCCTCTACTCGAGAGCGTCAGCCCCAGCATTTT. Amino acid sequence: CASSIPSTRERQPQHF.

The chain links TRBV19 to TRBJ2-5; TRBD2 agrees at 7 bases. Per the germline V gene, CDR1 is LNHDA and CDR2 is SQIVND (reference sequence). CDR3 length: 13 amino acids. The J segment lost 5 bases and the V segment lost 3 bases, leaving 3 bases of the junction unmatched. CDR3 sequence: CASSIRGGETQYF. In DNA, the CDR3 is TGTGCCAGTAGTATCCGGGGAGGGGAGACCCAGTACTTC.

This clone was seen only a few times. The chain is built from TRBV6-5 and TRBJ1-5, with D unresolved. CDR1 is MNHEY, CDR2 SVGAGI, per germline. The ends were cut back, 0 bases at V and 6 bases at J, with 6 bases in the middle. This CDR3 has 13 residues. The CDR3 here is CASSYSGSQPQHF. The CDR3, as DNA: TGTGCCAGCAGTTACTCAGGGAGTCAGCCCCAGCATTTT.

The chain employs TRBV14 and TRBJ1-2; D ambiguous. Deletions cut 2 bases from V and 1 base from J, with 17 bases between. Germline lookup yields CDR1 SGHDN and CDR2 FVKESK. The CDR3 length is 17 residues. The CDR3 loop reads CASSQRLDSTNNYGYTF. The CDR3 DNA sequence: TGTGCCAGCAGCCAACGACTGGACTCCACTAATAACTATGGCTACACCTTC. Looking up the rest from reference TRBV14 and TRBJ1-2 gives the full variable domain: EAGVTQFPSHSVIEKGQTVTLRCDPISGHDNLYWYRRVMGKEIKFLLHFVKESKQDESGMPNNRFLAERTGGTYSTLKVQPAELEDSGVYFCASSQRLDSTNNYGYTFGSGTRLTVV.

This clone turned up a few times. The CDR3 coding sequence is TGTGCCAGTAGGGGGACAACTACGCAGTATTTT. Translating it yields CASRGTTTQYF. The J gene is TRBJ2-3, the V gene TRBV19; D might be TRBD1 (6 bases). The V end lost 6 bases, the J end lost 8 bases, and 9 bases lay between the germline ends. Germline CDR1 is LNHDA and CDR2 is SQIVND (reference sequence). The CDR3 has 11 amino acids. The full variable domain, completed using reference TRBV19 and TRBJ2-3, is DGGITQSPKYLFRKEGQNVTLSCEQNLNHDAMYWYRQDPGQGLRLIYYSQIVNDFQKGDIAEGYSVSREKKESFPLTVTSAQKNPTAFYLCASRGTTTQYFGPGTRLTVL.

This clone was seen a handful of times. This chain joins TRBV5-1 and TRBJ1-1, with D tentatively TRBD1 (5 bases). Trimming pared 0 bases from V and 4 bases from J, leaving 13 bases between. The CDR3 covers 15 residues. The germline gives CDR1 SGHRS, CDR2 YFSETQ. In nucleotides, the CDR3 is TGCGCCAGCAGCTTGGAGGCAGGGTTTAGCACTGAAGCTTTCTTT. This gives the protein CASSLEAGFSTEAFF. Complete variable domain (other parts from reference TRBV5-1 and TRBJ1-1): KAGVTQTPRYLIKTRGQQVTLSCSPISGHRSVSWYQQTPGQGLQFLFEYFSETQRNKGNFPGRFSGRQFSNSRSEMNVSTLELGDSALYLCASSLEAGFSTEAFFGQGTRLTVV.

The chain uses TRBV28 and TRBJ2-1, with D possibly being TRBD1 (5 bases). Deletions cut 5 bases from V and 1 base from J, with 15 bases between. Germline CDR1 MDHEN, CDR2 SYDVKM. CDR3 length: 16 amino acids. The CDR3 nucleotides read TGTGCCAGCAGTCTCCCGCAGGGCGGTTCCTACAATGAGCAGTTCTTC. It yields the protein CASSLPQGGSYNEQFF.

The V and J genes are TRBV4-2 and TRBJ1-5; 11 positions agree with TRBD1. From germline, CDR1 is LGHNA and CDR2 YNFKEQ. Losses at the gene ends were 0 bases for V and 2 bases for J; bases not matched to a gene: 9. CDR3 length: 19 residues. CDR3 sequence reads: CASSQDSGQGAWGNQPQHF. The CDR3 nucleotides are TGTGCCAGCAGCCAAGATTCAGGACAGGGGGCGTGGGGCAATCAGCCCCAGCATTTT.

This clone appeared a few times. This chain uses TRBV4-1 with TRBJ2-1; 16 bases fit TRBD2. V dropped 2 bases and J dropped 9; count of bases not matched to a gene: 4. Per the germline V gene, CDR1 is MGHRA and CDR2 is YSYEKL. The CDR3 extends over 16 amino acids. The CDR3 nucleotides are TGCGCCAGCAGCCAATACGGGACTAGCGGGAGGGTTGAGCAGTTCTTC. Its translation: CASSQYGTSGRVEQFF.

The chain employs TRBV7-9 and TRBJ2-5; no definite D call. Per the germline V gene, CDR1 is SEHNR and CDR2 is FQNEAQ (reference sequence). This CDR3 spans 12 amino acids. V was cut by 5 bases and J by 0 bases, with 4 bases left in between. The CDR3 coding sequence is TGTGCCAGCAGCATATACCAAGAGACCCAGTACTTC. It translates to CASSIYQETQYF. Using reference TRBV7-9 and TRBJ2-5 for the parts outside the CDR3, the full variable domain is DTGVSQNPRHKITKRGQNVTFRCDPISEHNRLYWYRQTLGQGPEFLTYFQNEAQLEKSRLLSDRFSAERPKGSFSTLEIQRTEQGDSAMYLCASSIYQETQYFGPGTRLLVL.

This clone has a handful of counts. J is TRBJ1-5 and V is TRBV4-3; 7 nucleotides agree with TRBD1. The CDR3 spans 16 residues. CDR1 LGHNA and CDR2 YSLEER come from the germline V gene. Losses at the gene ends were 3 bases for V and 0 bases for J; bases not matched to a gene: 5. In nucleotides, the CDR3 is TGCGCCAGCAGCCAGGACAGGTGGAATAGCAATCAGCCCCAGCATTTT. Translating gives CASSQDRWNSNQPQHF.

The V gene is TRBV11-2, the J gene TRBJ2-2, with a weak D call TRBD1 (5 bases). The CDR3 covers 18 residues. Germline V gene data show CDR1 as SGHAT and CDR2 as FQNNGV. Trimming stripped 2 bases from V and 3 bases from J, with 19 bases between. The CDR3 here is CASSLLLKGQGHTGELFF. CDR3 DNA: TGTGCCAGCAGCTTACTCTTGAAGGGCCAGGGTCACACCGGGGAGCTGTTTTTT.

The V call is TRBV7-2, the J call TRBJ2-7; 11 bases agree with TRBD2. V gave up 5 bases and J gave up 7 bases; unmatched junction bases: 7. The CDR3 covers 14 residues. Germline CDR1 is SGHTA and CDR2 is FQGNSA. Written as DNA, the CDR3 is TGTGCCAGCAGCGCTGTAGCGGGAGGGGGTGAGCAGTACTTC. Encoded protein: CASSAVAGGGEQYF.

V and J are TRBV28 and TRBJ2-1, with 10 positions matching TRBD2. The V gene's germline CDR1 is MDHEN and CDR2 SYDVKM. The CDR3 totals 13 residues. V lost 6 bases and J lost 7; bases outside the gene matches: 3. DNA for the CDR3: TGTGCCAGCAGAAGCGGGAGGGGGAATGAGCAGTTCTTC. This codes for CASRSGRGNEQFF.

This clone was observed a handful of times. The chain joins TRBV9 to TRBJ2-1, with 8 bases identical to TRBD2. V shed 0 bases, J shed 4 bases, and the junction held 6 bases outside the gene matches. Germline assignment: CDR1 SGDLS and CDR2 YYNGEE. This CDR3 comprises 16 residues. CDR3 amino acids: CASSVEPTSEYNEQFF. CDR3 DNA sequence: TGTGCCAGCAGCGTAGAGCCGACTAGCGAGTACAATGAGCAGTTCTTC.

There are a few counts of this clone. This chain links TRBV9 with TRBJ1-2; D gene ambiguous. CDR3 size: 12 residues. V dropped 0 bases and J dropped 3 bases, with 3 bases sitting between them. Germline V gene lookup returns CDR1 SGDLS and CDR2 YYNGEE. CDR3: CASSVGDYGYTF. The DNA of the CDR3 is TGTGCCAGCAGCGTAGGCGACTATGGCTACACCTTC.

The chain couples TRBV28 to TRBJ2-1, with 14 bases lining up with TRBD2. This CDR3 spans 17 amino acids. The trim removed 6 bases at V and 9 bases at J, leaving 13 bases unmatched. Per germline, CDR1 MDHEN and CDR2 SYDVKM. DNA of the CDR3: TGTGCCAGCAGGCCAACAACCGGGACTAGCGGGAGATCTGAGCAGTTCTTC. This sequence encodes CASRPTTGTSGRSEQFF.

In its sample, this clone was seen a few times. The chain combines TRBV6-5 with TRBJ1-1; D gene uncertain. The CDR3 is made up of 15 amino acids. Between the trimmed V and J ends, which lost 2 bases and 0 bases, there was a span of 10 bases. The V gene's germline CDR1 is MNHEY and CDR2 SVGAGI. The CDR3 sequence is CASSYAGSMNTEAFF. The CDR3 DNA reads TGTGCCAGCAGTTACGCGGGGTCTATGAACACTGAAGCTTTCTTT.

The rearrangement uses TRBV21-1 and TRBJ2-7; TRBD1 reflects the table's D call only, with no check against the DNA. TRBV21-1 is listed as a pseudogene. The CDR3 extends over 14 amino acids. The CDR3 spells CASKDSRPSYEQYF. The CDR3 DNA sequence: TGTGCCAGCAAGGACAGTCGGCCCTCCTACGAGCAGTACTTC.

Only a few counts were recorded for this clone. The chain combines TRBV5-1 with TRBJ2-7; TRBD1 agrees at 12 bases. The CDR3 length is 15 residues. Looked up from germline, CDR1 is SGHRS and CDR2 is YFSETQ. Unmatched junction bases numbered 6, after V lost 2 bases and J lost 6 bases. CDR3 coding DNA: TGCGCCAGCAGCTTATGGGGACAGGGGGCTTCCGAGCAGTACTTC. The encoded protein is CASSLWGQGASEQYF.

This clone has only a few counts. This chain links TRBV4-3 with TRBJ2-7; 7 bases match TRBD1. There are 15 residues in the CDR3. V dropped 0 bases and J dropped 7; count of bases not matched to a gene: 9. Germline V gene sequence: CDR1 LGHNA, CDR2 YSLEER. The CDR3 sequence: CASSQDSRQGREQYF. CDR3 in DNA: TGCGCCAGCAGCCAAGACTCGCGACAGGGACGTGAGCAGTACTTC.

In DNA form, the CDR3 reads TGCGCCAGCAGCTCGACCGGGACAGGGACAGATACGCAGTATTTT. Translation: CASSSTGTGTDTQYF. The gene calls are TRBV5-1 and TRBJ2-3, with 9 bases fitting TRBD1. The CDR3 covers 15 residues. V lost 3 bases, J lost 3 bases, and 5 bases stayed unmatched. Germline assignment: CDR1 SGHRS and CDR2 YFSETQ.

Points on this clone: The same CDR3 can be traced to other DNA sequences in this sample. The CDR3: CSARSYGYTF. CDR3 nucleotide sequence: TGCAGTGCTCGGAGCTATGGCTACACCTTC. V usage is TRBV20-1 and J usage is TRBJ1-2, with unresolved D. Trimming shortened V by 5 bases and J by 4 bases, and 5 bases separated the two germline ends. The germline V gene encodes CDR1 DFQATT and CDR2 SNEGSKA (reference sequence). The CDR3 extends over 10 amino acids.

The rearrangement joins TRBV19 to TRBJ1-1, with D perhaps matching TRBD1 (5 bases). Per the germline V gene, CDR1 is LNHDA and CDR2 is SQIVND (reference sequence). The length of the CDR3 is 14 residues. V was cut by 5 bases and J by 3 bases, with 13 bases left in between. CDR3 bases: TGTGCCAGTAGTCCTTTTCAGGGATACACTGAAGCTTTCTTT. Its protein product is CASSPFQGYTEAFF.

The J gene is TRBJ2-1, the V gene TRBV11-3; 7 nucleotides line up with TRBD2. Germline CDR1 and CDR2: SGHNT and YENEEA. CDR3 length: 16 residues. The V gene end was trimmed by 6 bases and the J gene end by 0 bases; junction bases not matched to a gene: 8. The CDR3 spells CASRSLATSSYNEQFF. CDR3 nucleotide sequence: TGTGCCAGCAGGTCACTAGCGACCAGCTCCTACAATGAGCAGTTCTTC.